These 30 T cell receptor beta chains came from one sample sequenced in a study of blood T cell repertoires in COVID-19. The method was immunoSEQ multiplex PCR; TCRdb's version includes in-frame clones alone and lacks a portion of them. There are about 110,000 clones in the sample; around 82% occur only once, and around 4% lies in the top ten. The specimen was peripheral blood. The receptors derive from a human donor in a cohort sampled during active or convalescent COVID-19.

The chain has TRBV4-1 and TRBJ2-7, with D possibly TRBD1 on 5 matching bases. The CDR3 is 14 residues long. CDR1 MGHRA and CDR2 YSYEKL come from the germline V gene. V lost 0 bases to trimming and J lost 2 bases, with 8 bases between them. DNA for the CDR3: TGCGCCAGCAGCCAAGAGTCGACAGCCTACGAGCAGTACTTC. Translation gives CASSQESTAYEQYF.

J is TRBJ1-2 and V is TRBV19, with D unresolved. The CDR3 extends over 13 amino acids. CDR1 is LNHDA and CDR2 is SQIVND in the germline V gene (reference sequence). Trimming left V 3 bases short and J 4 bases short, with 9 bases between. CDR3 sequence reads: CASSIGVSYGYTF. CDR3 DNA sequence: TGTGCCAGTAGTATCGGGGTCAGCTATGGCTACACCTTC.

The chain couples TRBV7-8 to TRBJ1-1; 10 bases line up with TRBD1. Germline V gene sequence: CDR1 SGHVS, CDR2 FQNEAQ. Unmatched junction bases numbered 3, after V lost 4 bases and J lost 4 bases. CDR3 length equals 14 residues. This chain's CDR3 is CASSYRDRGTEAFF. The CDR3 nucleotides read TGTGCCAGCAGCTACCGGGACAGGGGCACTGAAGCTTTCTTT. The whole variable domain, remainder taken from reference TRBV7-8 and TRBJ1-1, is GAGVSQSPRYKVAKRGQDVALRCDPISGHVSLFWYQQALGQGPEFLTYFQNEAQLDKSGLPSDRFFAERPEGSVSTLKIQRTQQEDSAVYLCASSYRDRGTEAFFGQGTRLTVV.

J is TRBJ2-7 and V is TRBV7-2, with D maybe TRBD2 (6 bases). Trimming removed 3 bases at V and 6 bases at J, with 27 bases between. Germline V CDR1 and CDR2: SGHTA, FQGNSA. This CDR3 spans 18 amino acids. The CDR3, as DNA: TGTGCCAGCAGCTTCCTCCCGGCCCGACTAGGCGTTTTCGGCGAGCAGTACTTC. Its protein is CASSFLPARLGVFGEQYF.

The chain carries TRBV28 and TRBJ2-7; D is ambiguous. The V gene's germline CDR1 is MDHEN and CDR2 SYDVKM. The V gene lost 3 bases and the J gene lost 3 bases, with 18 bases spanning the gap. The CDR3 has 16 amino acids. In DNA, the CDR3 is TGTGCCAGCAGTTTCTGGAGTGACGCAAAAAACTACGAGCAGTACTTC. Translating it yields CASSFWSDAKNYEQYF.

This chain joins TRBV19 and TRBJ1-5; maybe TRBD1 (5 bases). This CDR3 has 16 residues. Between the trimmed V and J ends, which lost 7 bases and 1 base, there was a span of 17 bases. Germline V gene data show CDR1 as LNHDA and CDR2 as SQIVND (reference sequence). CDR3 loop: CASTPGGGRSNQPQHF. DNA of the CDR3: TGTGCCAGTACCCCTGGGGGGGGAAGGAGCAATCAGCCCCAGCATTTT.

V usage is TRBV27 and J usage is TRBJ1-4; 8 bases map to TRBD1. The CDR3 runs to 18 residues. V gave up 6 bases and J gave up 7 bases; unmatched junction bases: 19. Germline values: CDR1 MNHEY, CDR2 SMNVEV (reference sequence). The CDR3 coding sequence is TGTGCCAGCAGCCCTGACAGGGGTCGCCATCCCGGCAGTGAAAAACTGTTTTTT. It encodes CASSPDRGRHPGSEKLFF.

The rearrangement uses TRBV6-5 and TRBJ1-2; D call uncertain. V was trimmed by 6 bases and J by 7 bases, leaving 18 bases between them. Looked up from germline, CDR1 is MNHEY and CDR2 is SVGAGI. The CDR3 is 14 amino acids. The CDR3 here is CASSRTLLEGGYTF. The CDR3 nucleotides are TGTGCCAGCAGCCGGACGCTGTTGGAGGGTGGCTACACCTTC.

V gene TRBV5-6 combines with J gene TRBJ1-5; unclear D gene. Trimming pared 0 bases from V and 4 bases from J, leaving 8 bases between. Looked up from germline, CDR1 is SGHDT and CDR2 is YYEEEE. The CDR3 loop spans 14 amino acids. In DNA, the CDR3 is TGTGCCAGCAGCTTGGCCGAGAAAAATCAGCCCCAGCATTTT. As protein: CASSLAEKNQPQHF.

For the CDR3, the DNA is TGTGCCAGCAGCTTGAGGCACAGGGGTTTTGGGAACACTGAAGCTTTCTTT. This codes for CASSLRHRGFGNTEAFF. The V call is TRBV5-6, the J call TRBJ1-1; 7 bases map to TRBD1. CDR1 is SGHDT and CDR2 is YYEEEE in the germline V gene. The V gene end was trimmed by 1 base and the J gene end by 1 base; junction bases not matched to a gene: 10. This CDR3 is built from 17 residues. The full variable domain, completed using reference TRBV5-6 and TRBJ1-1, is DAGVTQSPTHLIKTRGQQVTLRCSPKSGHDTVSWYQQALGQGPQFIFQYYEEEERQRGNFPDRFSGHQFPNYSSELNVNALLLGDSALYLCASSLRHRGFGNTEAFFGQGTRLTVV.

J is TRBJ2-1 and V is TRBV15, with 10 bases fitting TRBD2. Per germline, CDR1 LNHNV and CDR2 YYDKDF (reference sequence). V lost 1 base, J lost 7 bases, and 10 bases stayed unmatched. The CDR3 contains 17 residues. CDR3 protein: CATSRGSLAGRENEQFF. CDR3 sequence (DNA): TGTGCCACCAGCAGAGGATCACTAGCGGGGAGGGAGAATGAGCAGTTCTTC.

This chain joins TRBV7-8 and TRBJ1-2, with D maybe TRBD1 (5 bases). CDR3 length: 13 residues. Per the germline V gene, CDR1 is SGHVS and CDR2 is FQNEAQ. The V and J ends lost 5 bases and 4 bases respectively, with 11 bases between them. CDR3 coding DNA: TGTGCCAGCAGCCCCGGCGGGGCCTATGGCTACACCTTC. This codes for CASSPGGAYGYTF.

The chain recombines TRBV6-2 or TRBV6-3 with TRBJ1-6; tentatively, D is TRBD1 (6 bases). The length of the CDR3 is 14 residues. Trimming left V 2 bases short and J 12 bases short, with 14 bases between. Germline loops: CDR1 MNHEY, CDR2 SVGEGT. CDR3 nucleotides: TGTGCCAGCAGTTACACAGGGACGGTTCAACCCCTCCACTTT. This sequence encodes CASSYTGTVQPLHF.

This chain connects TRBV23-1 to TRBJ1-2, with D possibly being TRBD1 (5 bases). TRBV23-1 is an ORF; its function is uncertain. There are 14 residues in the CDR3. V was shortened by 4 bases and J by 8 bases, with 17 bases between the two germline ends. Here the CDR3 DNA reads TGCGCCAGCAGTCTGGTCAGGCGGGGCAACGGCTACACCTTC. This gives the protein CASSLVRRGNGYTF.

The CDR3 bases are TGTGCCAGTAGACTAACAGGGGTAGTCGGGGAGCTGTTTTTT. Translation: CASRLTGVVGELFF. The chain employs TRBV19 and TRBJ2-2; 7 bases map to TRBD1. This CDR3 is 14 amino acids long. Germline CDR1 reads LNHDA; CDR2 reads SQIVND (reference sequence). The V segment lost 6 bases and the J segment 7 bases; nucleotides outside the gene matches: 8.

This clone was observed a handful of times. The CDR3 loop is CASSAPGYEKLFF. CDR3 coding DNA: TGTGCCAGCAGCGCGCCGGGATATGAAAAACTGTTTTTT. V is TRBV5-4 and J is TRBJ1-4; D unresolved. The V gene's germline CDR1 is SGHNT and CDR2 YYREEE (reference sequence). The V end was cut by 4 bases, the J end by 6 bases, with 10 bases between. There are 13 residues in the CDR3. The variable domain in full, completed from reference TRBV5-4 and TRBJ1-4, reads ETGVTQSPTHLIKTRGQQVTLRCSSQSGHNTVSWYQQALGQGPQFIFQYYREEENGRGNFPPRFSGLQFPNYSSELNVNALELDDSALYLCASSAPGYEKLFFGSGTQLSVL.

This clone was seen once. The chain links TRBV7-2 to TRBJ2-5, with 10 bases matching TRBD2. Germline-derived CDR1 and CDR2 are SGHTA and FQGNSA. Losses at the gene ends were 3 bases for V and 2 bases for J; bases not matched to a gene: 12. The CDR3 consists of 18 residues. The DNA for the CDR3 is TGTGCCAGCAGCTTGGGTGGTTGGACTAGCGGAAGTCAAGAGACCCAGTACTTC. The encoded protein is CASSLGGWTSGSQETQYF.

In its sample, this clone was seen a few times. The chain joins TRBV7-2 to TRBJ2-3; D possibly corresponds to TRBD2 (5 bases). This CDR3 has 13 amino acids. Germline V gene sequence: CDR1 SGHTA, CDR2 FQGNSA. The ends were cut back, 5 bases at V and 5 bases at J, with 11 bases in the middle. Written as DNA, the CDR3 is TGTGCCAGCAGCCCCACTAGGCAAGATACGCAGTATTTT. Translated: CASSPTRQDTQYF.

This rearrangement joins TRBV7-6 to TRBJ2-1; a weak D match, TRBD2 (6 bases). The V end lost 5 bases, the J end lost 3 bases, and 11 bases lay between the germline ends. The CDR3 is 14 amino acids. Germline V gene data show CDR1 as SGHVS and CDR2 as FNYEAQ. The CDR3 coding sequence is TGTGCCAGCAGCCCGCCGGGACTCTACAATGAGCAGTTCTTC. Amino acid sequence: CASSPPGLYNEQFF.

The chain employs TRBV6-1 and TRBJ2-3; D possibly corresponds to TRBD2 (6 bases). CDR1 and CDR2 from the germline V gene are MNHNS and SASEGT. CDR3 size: 16 residues. The ends were cut back, 4 bases at V and 2 bases at J, with 16 bases in the middle. The CDR3: CASSGALAGITDTQYF. CDR3 bases: TGTGCCAGCAGTGGGGCCTTGGCGGGGATCACAGATACGCAGTATTTT.

The CDR3 loop is CASSPVAGIQETQYF. CDR3 nucleotide sequence: TGTGCCAGCTCACCTGTAGCGGGGATACAAGAGACCCAGTACTTC. The V call is TRBV18, the J call TRBJ2-5, with 8 positions matching TRBD2. The V gene end was trimmed by 3 bases and the J gene end by 2 bases; junction bases not matched to a gene: 5. CDR1 is KGHSH, CDR2 LQKENI, per germline. The CDR3 has 15 residues. The full variable domain, completed using reference TRBV18 and TRBJ2-5, is NAGVMQNPRHLVRRRGQEARLRCSPMKGHSHVYWYRQLPEEGLKFMVYLQKENIIDESGMPKERFSAEFPKEGPSILRIQQVVRGDSAAYFCASSPVAGIQETQYFGPGTRLLVL.

This clone was found a few times. J is TRBJ2-1 and V is TRBV18; D unresolved. The CDR3 has 12 amino acids. Germline V lookup: CDR1 KGHSH, CDR2 LQKENI. Trimming removed 2 bases at V and 9 bases at J, with 8 bases between. The CDR3 nucleotides read TGTGCCAGCTCACCAGAGGTGGGTGAGCAGTTCTTC. As protein: CASSPEVGEQFF.

In this sample, this clone turned up a few times. The chain joins TRBV4-3 to TRBJ2-7, with 8 bases fitting TRBD1. Germline V gene lookup returns CDR1 LGHNA and CDR2 YSLEER. V was clipped by 0 bases and J by 4 bases; unmatched bases: 11. This CDR3 has 17 amino acids. CDR3 DNA: TGCGCCAGCAGCCAAGATATTAGGAGACAGGGGCCATACGAGCAGTACTTC. Its protein product is CASSQDIRRQGPYEQYF.

The chain has TRBV27 and TRBJ2-1; D is undetermined. Per germline, CDR1 MNHEY and CDR2 SMNVEV (reference sequence). Trimming removed 2 bases from V and 2 bases from J, with 7 bases in between. The CDR3 covers 14 residues. This chain's CDR3 is CASSLDSAYNEQFF. CDR3 sequence (DNA): TGTGCCAGCAGTTTAGATTCGGCCTACAATGAGCAGTTCTTC.

CDR3 in amino acids: CASSLSRGGAGGPYNEQFF. For the CDR3, the DNA is TGTGCCAGCAGCTTATCTCGCGGGGGAGCGGGAGGGCCTTACAATGAGCAGTTCTTC. This rearrangement joins TRBV7-9 to TRBJ2-1; TRBD2 matches 10 bases. CDR1 is SEHNR and CDR2 is FQNEAQ in the germline V gene (reference sequence). V shed 2 bases, J shed 4 bases, and the junction held 14 bases outside the gene matches. The CDR3 has 19 amino acids.

The chain uses TRBV2 and TRBJ2-2; D is ambiguous. Trimming left V 10 bases short and J 4 bases short, with 13 bases between. The germline CDR1 and CDR2 sequences are SNHLY and FYNNEI. The CDR3 extends over 13 amino acids. The CDR3 is CATLRTGTGELFF. DNA of the CDR3: TGTGCCACCCTCCGTACGGGCACCGGGGAGCTGTTTTTT. Combining the CDR3 with reference TRBV2 and TRBJ2-2 gives the whole variable domain EPEVTQTPSHQVTQMGQEVILRCVPISNHLYFYWYRQILGQKVEFLVSFYNNEISEKSEIFDDQFSVERPDGSNFTLKIRSTKLEDSAMYFCATLRTGTGELFFGEGSRLTVL.

This sequence joins TRBV6-2 or TRBV6-3 and TRBJ2-5; D is perhaps TRBD2 (5 bases). Between the trimmed V and J ends, which lost 2 bases and 2 bases, there was a span of 6 bases. The CDR3 extends over 13 amino acids. Per the germline V gene, CDR1 is MNHEY and CDR2 is SVGEGT. The CDR3 DNA reads TGTGCCAGCAGTTACCAGCGGCAAGAGACCCAGTACTTC. It yields the protein CASSYQRQETQYF.

This chain joins TRBV5-8 and TRBJ2-7, with 7 bases fitting TRBD2. CDR1 is SGHTS, CDR2 YDEGEE, per germline. The CDR3 loop spans 14 amino acids. V dropped 4 bases and J dropped 4; count of bases not matched to a gene: 8. The CDR3 DNA reads as TGTGCCAGCAGCCGTCGGCTAGCGGTATACGAGCAGTACTTC. Amino acid sequence: CASSRRLAVYEQYF.

The J gene is TRBJ2-5, the V gene TRBV19, with 8 bases identical to TRBD1. The CDR3 length is 15 residues. Germline assignment: CDR1 LNHDA and CDR2 SQIVND (reference sequence). J lost 4 bases, V lost 4 bases, and 8 bases had no gene match. The chain's CDR3 is CASSRSRGRGETQYF. CDR3 bases: TGTGCCAGTAGTAGGAGCAGGGGGCGCGGAGAGACCCAGTACTTC.

This clone was detected once. The chain carries TRBV28 and TRBJ2-5; D is possibly TRBD1 (7 bases). This CDR3 comprises 16 residues. V was shortened by 5 bases and J by 5 bases, with 21 bases between the two germline ends. Germline assignment: CDR1 MDHEN and CDR2 SYDVKM. The chain's CDR3 is CASSPTNRGGGETQYF. The CDR3 DNA sequence: TGTGCCAGCAGTCCAACAAACAGGGGTGGAGGGGAGACCCAGTACTTC.